Described below is a single T cell receptor beta chain sequence and its context. The sample is drawn from a study of blood T cell repertoires in COVID-19. Study background: Donors in the United States, Italy and Spain gave samples during acute or convalescent COVID-19. PBMCs, B-cell-depleted T cells, or T cells were the source of the cDNA or gDNA that made up the material.

Authors' analysis steps: Amplified reference gene primers provided the basis for estimating nucleated cell counts. Only in-frame clones appear in the TCRdb table, and some are missing; sequencing was by immunoSEQ multiplex PCR. V, J and clone size reflect that table, while D and trimming were determined from the DNA. The repertoire includes a few hundred thousand clones, 87% of them detected once, and 2.3% sits in the top ten. The sequenced sample consisted of peripheral blood. This sequence originates from a woman in her fifties or sixties with acute or convalescent COVID-19.

The CDR3 loop reads CASRSTGIGGELFF. As DNA, the CDR3 is TGTGCCAGCAGATCGACAGGGATTGGCGGGGAGCTGTTTTTT. V is TRBV7-3 and J is TRBJ2-2; 7 nucleotides line up with TRBD1. Germline assignment: CDR1 SGHTA and CDR2 FQGTGA. This CDR3 has 14 amino acids. The junction had 8 bases not matched to a gene; V was cut back by 6 bases and J by 7 bases.